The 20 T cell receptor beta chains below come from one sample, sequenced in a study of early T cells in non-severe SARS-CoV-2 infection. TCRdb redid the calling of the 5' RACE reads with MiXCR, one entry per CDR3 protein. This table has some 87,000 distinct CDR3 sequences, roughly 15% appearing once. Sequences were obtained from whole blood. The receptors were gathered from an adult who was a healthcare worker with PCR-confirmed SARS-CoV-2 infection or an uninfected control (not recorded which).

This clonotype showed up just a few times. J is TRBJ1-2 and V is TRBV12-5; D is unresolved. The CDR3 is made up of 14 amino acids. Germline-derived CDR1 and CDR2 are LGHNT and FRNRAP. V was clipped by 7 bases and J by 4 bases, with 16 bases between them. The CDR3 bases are TGTGCTAGTGCCCCCTCAGGACGGGTCTATGGCTACACCTTC. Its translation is CASAPSGRVYGYTF. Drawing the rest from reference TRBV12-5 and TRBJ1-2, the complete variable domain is DARVTQTPRHKVTEMGQEVTMRCQPILGHNTVFWYRQTMMQGLELLAYFRNRAPLDDSGMPKDRFSAEMPDATLATLKIQPSEPRDSAVYFCASAPSGRVYGYTFGSGTRLTVV.

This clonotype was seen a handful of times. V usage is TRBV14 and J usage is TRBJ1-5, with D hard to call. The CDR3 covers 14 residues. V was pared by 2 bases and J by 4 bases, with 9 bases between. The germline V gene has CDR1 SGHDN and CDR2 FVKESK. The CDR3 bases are TGTGCCAGCAGCCAATTCTACCCTAATCAGCCCCAGCATTTT. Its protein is CASSQFYPNQPQHF.

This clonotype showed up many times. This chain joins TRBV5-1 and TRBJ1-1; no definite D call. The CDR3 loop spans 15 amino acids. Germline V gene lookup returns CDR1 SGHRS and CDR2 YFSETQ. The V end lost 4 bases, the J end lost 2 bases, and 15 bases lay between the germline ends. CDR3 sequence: CASSPSVGRNTEAFF. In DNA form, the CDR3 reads TGCGCCAGCAGCCCCTCAGTCGGCCGTAACACTGAAGCTTTCTTT.

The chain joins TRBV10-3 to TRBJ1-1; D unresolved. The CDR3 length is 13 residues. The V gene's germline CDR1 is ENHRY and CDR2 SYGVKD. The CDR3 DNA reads TGTACCGCACGCACCAAGACGAACACTGAAGCTTTCTTT. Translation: CTARTKTNTEAFF.

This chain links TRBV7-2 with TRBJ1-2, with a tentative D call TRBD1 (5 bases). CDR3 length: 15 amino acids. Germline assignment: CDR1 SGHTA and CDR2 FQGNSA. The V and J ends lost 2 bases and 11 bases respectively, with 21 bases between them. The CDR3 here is CASSLIAGTGATYTF. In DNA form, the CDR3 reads TGTGCCAGCAGCTTAATAGCAGGGACCGGAGCTACGTACACCTTC.

Written as DNA, the CDR3 is TGCGCCAGCAGCTTGGCCCAAGGACAGCGCGAGCAGTACTTC. This codes for CASSLAQGQREQYF. The V call is TRBV5-1, the J call TRBJ2-7, with D possibly TRBD1 on 6 matching bases. This CDR3 comprises 14 residues. Germline V gene lookup returns CDR1 SGHRS and CDR2 YFSETQ. The ends were cut back, 0 bases at V and 6 bases at J, with 13 bases in the middle.

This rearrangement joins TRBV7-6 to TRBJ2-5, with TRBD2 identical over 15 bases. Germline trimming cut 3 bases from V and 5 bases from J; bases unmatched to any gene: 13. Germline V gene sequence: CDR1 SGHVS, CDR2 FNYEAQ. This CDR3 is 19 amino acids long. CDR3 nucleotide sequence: TGTGCCAGCAGCTTGACCCCTCGGACTAGCGGGGGGGCTAGGGAGACCCAGTACTTC. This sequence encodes CASSLTPRTSGGARETQYF.

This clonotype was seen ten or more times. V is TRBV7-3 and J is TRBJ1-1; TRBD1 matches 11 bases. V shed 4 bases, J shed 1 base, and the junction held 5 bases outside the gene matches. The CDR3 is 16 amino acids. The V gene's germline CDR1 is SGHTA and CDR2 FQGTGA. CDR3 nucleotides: TGTGCCAGCAGCTCCCGGACAGGGGGCGCGAACACTGAAGCTTTCTTT. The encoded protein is CASSSRTGGANTEAFF.

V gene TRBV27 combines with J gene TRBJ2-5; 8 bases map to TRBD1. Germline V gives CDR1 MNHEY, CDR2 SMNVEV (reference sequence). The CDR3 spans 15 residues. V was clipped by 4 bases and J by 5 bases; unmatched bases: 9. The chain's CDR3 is CASSSGQGALETQYF. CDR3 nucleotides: TGTGCCAGCAGTTCGGGGCAGGGGGCTCTGGAGACCCAGTACTTC.

The CDR3 spells CASSASQGMNTEAFF. The CDR3, as DNA: TGTGCCAGCAGCGCCAGCCAGGGGATGAACACTGAAGCTTTCTTT. The gene calls are TRBV7-6 and TRBJ1-1; maybe TRBD1 (6 bases). This CDR3 spans 15 amino acids. The germline V and J ends were trimmed by 5 bases and 0 bases, with 13 bases remaining between them. Germline values: CDR1 SGHVS, CDR2 FNYEAQ.

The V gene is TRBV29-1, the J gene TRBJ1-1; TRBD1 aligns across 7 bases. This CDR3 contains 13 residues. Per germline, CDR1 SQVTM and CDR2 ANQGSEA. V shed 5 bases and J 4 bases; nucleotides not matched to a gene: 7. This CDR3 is CSVWDSVRTEAFF. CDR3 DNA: TGCAGCGTTTGGGACAGTGTACGCACTGAAGCTTTCTTT.

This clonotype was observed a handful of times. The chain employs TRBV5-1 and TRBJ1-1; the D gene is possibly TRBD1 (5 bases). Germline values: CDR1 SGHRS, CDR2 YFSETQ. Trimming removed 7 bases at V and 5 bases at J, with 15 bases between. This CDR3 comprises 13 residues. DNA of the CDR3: TGCGCCAGCTCCCCTGGGGGAGGGACTGAAGCTTTCTTT. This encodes CASSPGGGTEAFF.

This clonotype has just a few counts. For the CDR3, the DNA is TGTGCCAGCAGCTTATCTCACCCTCAGCCCCAGCATTTT. As protein: CASSLSHPQPQHF. This rearrangement joins TRBV7-2 to TRBJ1-5; the D is unclear. The length of the CDR3 is 13 residues. The V and J ends lost 2 bases and 6 bases respectively, with 8 bases between them. The germline gives CDR1 SGHTA, CDR2 FQGNSA.

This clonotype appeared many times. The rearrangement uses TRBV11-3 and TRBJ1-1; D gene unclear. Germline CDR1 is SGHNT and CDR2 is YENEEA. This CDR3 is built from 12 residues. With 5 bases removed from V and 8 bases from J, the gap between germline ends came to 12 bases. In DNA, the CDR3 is TGTGCCAGCAGCCGAGGGCAGGCCGAAGCTTTCTTT. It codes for CASSRGQAEAFF.

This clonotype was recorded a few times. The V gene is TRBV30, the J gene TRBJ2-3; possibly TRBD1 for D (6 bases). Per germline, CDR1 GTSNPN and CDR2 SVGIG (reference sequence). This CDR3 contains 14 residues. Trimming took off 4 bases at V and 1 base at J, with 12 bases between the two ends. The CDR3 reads CAWTRGRGTDTQYF. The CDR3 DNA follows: TGTGCCTGGACCAGGGGAAGGGGCACAGATACGCAGTATTTT. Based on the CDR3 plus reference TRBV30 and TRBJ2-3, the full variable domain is SQTIHQWPATLVQPVGSPLSLECTVEGTSNPNLYWYRQAAGRGLQLLFYSVGIGQISSEVPQNLSASRPQDRQFILSSKKLLLSDSGFYLCAWTRGRGTDTQYFGPGTRLTVL.

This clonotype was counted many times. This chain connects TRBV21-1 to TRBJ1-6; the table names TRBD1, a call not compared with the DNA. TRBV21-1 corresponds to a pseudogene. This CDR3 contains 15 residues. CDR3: CASEDGHGWNSPLHF. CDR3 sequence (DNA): TGTGCCAGCGAAGACGGACATGGCTGGAATTCACCCCTCCACTTT.

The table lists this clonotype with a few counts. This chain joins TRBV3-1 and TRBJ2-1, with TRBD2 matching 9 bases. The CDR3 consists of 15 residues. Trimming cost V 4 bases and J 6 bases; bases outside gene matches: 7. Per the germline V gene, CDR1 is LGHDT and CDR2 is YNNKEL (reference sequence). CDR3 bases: TGTGCCAGCAGCCCGGGACTAGCATCCAGCAATGAGCAGTTCTTC. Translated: CASSPGLASSNEQFF.

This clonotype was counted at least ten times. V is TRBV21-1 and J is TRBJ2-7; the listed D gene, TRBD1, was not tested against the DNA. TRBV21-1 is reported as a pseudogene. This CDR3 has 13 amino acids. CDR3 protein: CASSKAEGSEQYF. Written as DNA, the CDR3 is TGTGCCAGCAGCAAAGCGGAGGGGAGCGAGCAGTACTTC.

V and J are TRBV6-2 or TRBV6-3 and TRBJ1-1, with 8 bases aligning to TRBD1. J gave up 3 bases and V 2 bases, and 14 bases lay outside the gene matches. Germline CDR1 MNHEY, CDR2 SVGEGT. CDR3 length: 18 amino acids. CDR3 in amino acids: CASSYPLGTGPLDTEAFF. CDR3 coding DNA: TGTGCCAGCAGTTACCCCCTAGGGACAGGCCCTTTGGACACTGAAGCTTTCTTT.

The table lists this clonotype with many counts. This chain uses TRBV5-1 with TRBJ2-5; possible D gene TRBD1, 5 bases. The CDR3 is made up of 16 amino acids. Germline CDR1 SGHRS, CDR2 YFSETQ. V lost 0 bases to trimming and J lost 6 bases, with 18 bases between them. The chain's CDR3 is CASSLAELGPGKTQYF. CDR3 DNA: TGCGCCAGCAGCTTGGCCGAGCTGGGGCCAGGAAAGACCCAGTACTTC. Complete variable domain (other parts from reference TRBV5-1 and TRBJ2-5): KAGVTQTPRYLIKTRGQQVTLSCSPISGHRSVSWYQQTPGQGLQFLFEYFSETQRNKGNFPGRFSGRQFSNSRSEMNVSTLELGDSALYLCASSLAELGPGKTQYFGPGTRLLVL.